The 32 T cell receptor beta chains listed next were all sequenced from one sample in a study of blood T cell repertoires in COVID-19. Assay: immunoSEQ multiplex PCR; the TCRdb copy retains only in-frame clones and omits some. The sample shows 70,000 or so clones, around 86% of them seen only once. Sequencing input: peripheral blood. The receptors derive from a man in his forties or fifties with COVID-19, enrolled during active disease.

The chain couples TRBV5-4 to TRBJ1-4; 9 bases are a match to TRBD1. Per germline, CDR1 SGHNT and CDR2 YYREEE (reference sequence). V lost 4 bases to trimming and J lost 7 bases; unmatched junction nucleotides: 11. The CDR3 runs 16 residues. In DNA form, the CDR3 reads TGTGCCAGCAGCCCGGGACAGGGTTTGGGAGTTGAAAAACTGTTTTTT. This gives the protein CASSPGQGLGVEKLFF.

The CDR3 protein is CASSLTGTGANVLTF. The CDR3, as DNA: TGCGCCAGCAGCTTGACGGGGACTGGGGCCAACGTCCTGACTTTC. The gene calls are TRBV5-1 and TRBJ2-6, with a tentative D call TRBD2 (5 bases). Germline CDR1 SGHRS, CDR2 YFSETQ. CDR3 length equals 15 residues. Trimming removed 1 base from V and 2 bases from J, with 7 bases in between.

The chain carries TRBV5-1 and TRBJ2-5; TRBD2 is a possible D gene (6 bases). The CDR3 sequence is 14 residues long. The germline V gene encodes CDR1 SGHRS and CDR2 YFSETQ. Trimming removed 2 bases at V and 0 bases at J, with 8 bases between. The CDR3 protein is CASSFSGNQETQYF. DNA of the CDR3: TGCGCCAGCAGCTTTAGCGGAAACCAAGAGACCCAGTACTTC.

The chain joins TRBV2 to TRBJ1-2; no firm D call. Trimming left V 4 bases short and J 2 bases short, with 8 bases between. This CDR3 comprises 13 residues. Germline values: CDR1 SNHLY, CDR2 FYNNEI. The CDR3 nucleotides read TGTGCCAGCAGTGCCGCGGAGAACTATGGCTACACCTTC. It specifies CASSAAENYGYTF.

This sequence joins TRBV7-9 and TRBJ1-4, with a weak D call TRBD1 (5 bases). The CDR3 runs to 16 residues. CDR1 is SEHNR, CDR2 FQNEAQ, per germline (reference sequence). V was trimmed by 2 bases and J by 3 bases, leaving 13 bases between them. The CDR3 spells CASSLLTGLPNEKLFF. For the CDR3, the DNA is TGTGCCAGCAGCTTATTAACAGGCCTACCTAATGAAAAACTGTTTTTT. Filled out from reference TRBV7-9 and TRBJ1-4, the complete variable domain reads DTGVSQNPRHKITKRGQNVTFRCDPISEHNRLYWYRQTLGQGPEFLTYFQNEAQLEKSRLLSDRFSAERPKGSFSTLEIQRTEQGDSAMYLCASSLLTGLPNEKLFFGSGTQLSVL.

The chain combines TRBV2 with TRBJ2-3; maybe TRBD2 (7 bases). Trimming took off 0 bases at V and 2 bases at J, with 21 bases between the two ends. Germline values: CDR1 SNHLY, CDR2 FYNNEI. The CDR3 runs 19 residues. The CDR3 DNA is TGTGCCAGCAGTGAAGCTTTTAGGGGGAGCGGGGAGTTCACAGATACGCAGTATTTT. The encoded protein is CASSEAFRGSGEFTDTQYF. The complete variable domain, with remaining parts taken from reference TRBV2 and TRBJ2-3, reads EPEVTQTPSHQVTQMGQEVILRCVPISNHLYFYWYRQILGQKVEFLVSFYNNEISEKSEIFDDQFSVERPDGSNFTLKIRSTKLEDSAMYFCASSEAFRGSGEFTDTQYFGPGTRLTVL.

The V call is TRBV5-4, the J call TRBJ2-1; D remains unclear. CDR1 and CDR2 from the germline V gene are SGHNT and YYREEE (reference sequence). Trimming took off 0 bases at V and 5 bases at J, with 9 bases between the two ends. The CDR3 consists of 14 residues. CDR3 sequence reads: CASSLGQSHNEQFF. In DNA form, the CDR3 reads TGTGCCAGCAGCTTGGGGCAGTCTCACAATGAGCAGTTCTTC. The complete variable domain, with remaining parts taken from reference TRBV5-4 and TRBJ2-1, reads ETGVTQSPTHLIKTRGQQVTLRCSSQSGHNTVSWYQQALGQGPQFIFQYYREEENGRGNFPPRFSGLQFPNYSSELNVNALELDDSALYLCASSLGQSHNEQFFGPGTRLTVL.

V gene TRBV9 combines with J gene TRBJ2-1; D perhaps matches TRBD2 (7 bases). Germline V gene sequence: CDR1 SGDLS, CDR2 YYNGEE. Between the trimmed V and J ends, which lost 3 bases and 10 bases, there was a span of 20 bases. The CDR3 sequence is 15 residues long. CDR3 DNA sequence: TGTGCCAGCAGCGCCCTGGGGGGGGGCCAGGGGGAGCAGTTCTTC. The encoded protein is CASSALGGGQGEQFF.

This chain joins TRBV11-2 and TRBJ2-3; D not certain. The germline gives CDR1 SGHAT, CDR2 FQNNGV. V was clipped by 4 bases and J by 0 bases, with 11 bases between them. This CDR3 contains 15 residues. The CDR3 DNA is TGTGCCAGCAGCTCTCCCGCCGGGAGCACAGATACGCAGTATTTT. Amino acids: CASSSPAGSTDTQYF. The whole variable domain, filled in from reference TRBV11-2 and TRBJ2-3, reads EAGVAQSPRYKIIEKRQSVAFWCNPISGHATLYWYQQILGQGPKLLIQFQNNGVVDDSQLPKDRFSAERLKGVDSTLKIQPAKLEDSAVYLCASSSPAGSTDTQYFGPGTRLTVL.

The rearrangement links TRBV7-9 to TRBJ2-7; possibly TRBD1 for D (6 bases). CDR3 length: 15 amino acids. CDR1 and CDR2 (germline): SEHNR, FQNEAQ (reference sequence). Trimming left V 0 bases short and J 5 bases short, with 14 bases between. CDR3: CASSLASGAPHEQYF. The CDR3 coding sequence is TGTGCCAGCAGCTTAGCGTCAGGGGCGCCTCACGAGCAGTACTTC.

This clone was counted only a few times. CDR3 bases: TGTGCCAGCAGTGCAGGGAGGCGAACTGAAGCTTTCTTT. Encoded protein: CASSAGRRTEAFF. This sequence joins TRBV28 and TRBJ1-1, with a weak D call TRBD1 (5 bases). V dropped 5 bases and J dropped 5 bases, with 12 bases sitting between them. Germline lookup yields CDR1 MDHEN and CDR2 SYDVKM. This CDR3 has 13 amino acids.

The V and J genes are TRBV5-6 and TRBJ1-2, with 7 positions matching TRBD1. Germline lookup yields CDR1 SGHDT and CDR2 YYEEEE. V lost 2 bases, J lost 6 bases, and 10 bases stayed unmatched. The CDR3 length is 15 residues. In DNA, the CDR3 is TGTGCCAGCAGCTTCGGGACAGCTTTCCTGCATGGCTACACCTTC. It specifies CASSFGTAFLHGYTF.

The chain uses TRBV10-3 and TRBJ2-3, with 8 bases aligning to TRBD1. V was clipped by 4 bases and J by 5 bases; unmatched bases: 8. This CDR3 has 15 amino acids. The germline gives CDR1 ENHRY, CDR2 SYGVKD. In nucleotides, the CDR3 is TGTGCCATCAGTGGGGGGATAACAGGGGGAGATACGCAGTATTTT. The encoded protein is CAISGGITGGDTQYF.

The rearrangement links TRBV5-4 to TRBJ1-2, with a possible D match to TRBD1 (5 bases). V lost 3 bases to trimming and J lost 2 bases, with 17 bases between them. Per germline, CDR1 SGHNT and CDR2 YYREEE (reference sequence). The CDR3 consists of 16 residues. The CDR3 region has the DNA TGTGCCAGCAGCTCCGGTCCAGGGAACCCAAACTATGGCTACACCTTC. Its translation: CASSSGPGNPNYGYTF.

The chain uses TRBV5-4 and TRBJ2-3, with 7 positions matching TRBD1. The germline V gene has CDR1 SGHNT and CDR2 YYREEE (reference sequence). CDR3 length equals 16 residues. J was trimmed by 2 bases and V by 1 base; bases with no gene match: 7. The CDR3 sequence: CASSLLRGTDTDTQYF. In nucleotides, the CDR3 is TGTGCCAGCAGCTTGTTAAGGGGGACAGACACAGATACGCAGTATTTT.

In this sample, this clone turned up a few times. The chain recombines TRBV27 with TRBJ1-6; D unclear. The germline V gene has CDR1 MNHEY and CDR2 SMNVEV (reference sequence). With 3 bases removed from V and 9 bases from J, the gap between germline ends came to 9 bases. This CDR3 is built from 13 residues. CDR3 region: CASSFSAGSPLHF. CDR3 nucleotide sequence: TGTGCCAGCAGTTTTTCTGCGGGTTCACCCCTCCACTTT.

Notes on this clone: Other DNA variants within this sample encode the same CDR3. The CDR3 loop is CAIREDRGASYEQYF. The CDR3 nucleotides read TGTGCCATCAGGGAAGACCGGGGGGCCTCCTACGAGCAGTACTTC. The chain is built from TRBV10-3 and TRBJ2-7; maybe TRBD2 (7 bases). This CDR3 has 15 amino acids. The ends were cut back, 6 bases at V and 0 bases at J, with 15 bases in the middle. Germline CDR1 ENHRY, CDR2 SYGVKD.

The chain recombines TRBV30 with TRBJ2-3, with TRBD1 matching over 9 bases. Unmatched junction bases numbered 9, after V lost 3 bases and J lost 5 bases. This CDR3 is built from 15 residues. Germline V gives CDR1 GTSNPN, CDR2 SVGIG (reference sequence). The CDR3 here is CAWRSGTGKLDTQYF. The CDR3 DNA reads TGTGCCTGGAGGTCCGGGACAGGGAAATTAGATACGCAGTATTTT.

The chain has TRBV2 and TRBJ1-4; no clear D gene. CDR3 length: 14 residues. V lost 4 bases, J lost 7 bases, and 13 bases lay in between. Germline CDR1 and CDR2: SNHLY and FYNNEI. For the CDR3, the DNA is TGTGCCAGCAGTGGAGGGCACGCCGGTGAAAAACTGTTTTTT. This sequence encodes CASSGGHAGEKLFF.

This rearrangement joins TRBV14 to TRBJ1-1; TRBD1 agrees at 10 bases. The CDR3 spans 15 residues. Germline V CDR1 and CDR2: SGHDN, FVKESK. Trimming cost V 7 bases and J 2 bases; bases outside gene matches: 7. CDR3 in DNA: TGTGCCAGCAACCCCCGGGACAGGGGTAACACTGAAGCTTTCTTT. It encodes CASNPRDRGNTEAFF.

The rearrangement uses TRBV2 and TRBJ2-2; 11 nucleotides line up with TRBD1. Germline V gene data show CDR1 as SNHLY and CDR2 as FYNNEI. This CDR3 region has 13 residues. The trim removed 8 bases at V and 5 bases at J, leaving 1 base unmatched. In DNA, the CDR3 is TGTGCCAGCGGGACAGGGGGTACCGGGGAGCTGTTTTTT. It is translated as CASGTGGTGELFF.

The V gene is TRBV6-6, the J gene TRBJ1-1; D perhaps matches TRBD1 (6 bases). V gave up 7 bases and J gave up 1 base, with 13 bases separating them. CDR3 size: 14 residues. Germline CDR1 reads MNHNY; CDR2 reads SVGAGI (reference sequence). For the CDR3, the DNA is TGTGCCAGCACTTTACGGGGGGCGAACACTGAAGCTTTCTTT. This gives the protein CASTLRGANTEAFF.

This chain joins TRBV7-2 and TRBJ1-2; no definite D call. V was shortened by 1 base and J by 8 bases, with 8 bases between the two germline ends. CDR3 length: 12 residues. Germline V CDR1 and CDR2: SGHTA, FQGNSA. CDR3 nucleotide sequence: TGTGCCAGCAGCTTAGAATTGCGGGGCTACACCTTC. Translating gives CASSLELRGYTF.

The chain employs TRBV11-2 and TRBJ2-5, with D possibly matching TRBD1 (6 bases). Trimming pared 5 bases from V and 1 base from J, leaving 11 bases between. This CDR3 region has 14 residues. In germline, CDR1 is SGHAT, CDR2 FQNNGV. The CDR3 loop reads CASSLGQTQETQYF. The CDR3 region has the DNA TGTGCCAGCAGCCTAGGACAGACCCAAGAGACCCAGTACTTC.

This chain joins TRBV19 and TRBJ1-1, with a tentative D call TRBD1 (6 bases). The CDR3 has 14 amino acids. Trimming shortened V by 2 bases and J by 4 bases, and 11 bases separated the two germline ends. Germline-derived CDR1 and CDR2 are LNHDA and SQIVND (reference sequence). CDR3 sequence: CASSISQGPTEAFF. The CDR3 nucleotides are TGTGCCAGTAGTATATCTCAGGGGCCCACTGAAGCTTTCTTT.

The chain carries TRBV6-6 and TRBJ2-3; TRBD2 agrees at 12 bases. CDR1 is MNHNY and CDR2 is SVGAGI in the germline V gene (reference sequence). The length of the CDR3 is 15 residues. After removal of 4 bases from V and 4 bases from J, the junction contained 3 bases not matched to a gene. In nucleotides, the CDR3 is TGTGCCAGCAGTTCCGGACTAGCGGGGTCAGATACGCAGTATTTT. Translating gives CASSSGLAGSDTQYF.

The gene calls are TRBV4-1 and TRBJ1-2, with D uncertain. The CDR3 is 15 amino acids. With 0 bases removed from V and 1 base from J, the gap between germline ends came to 9 bases. Germline-derived CDR1 and CDR2 are MGHRA and YSYEKL. In DNA form, the CDR3 reads TGCGCCAGCAGCCAAGAAGAGGTTCTTAACTATGGCTACACCTTC. Amino acids: CASSQEEVLNYGYTF.

This clone was counted once. This chain connects TRBV6-5 to TRBJ1-2; possible D gene TRBD1, 6 bases. V shed 2 bases and J shed 7 bases, with 14 bases lying between them. Per germline, CDR1 MNHEY and CDR2 SVGAGI. The CDR3 has 14 amino acids. CDR3 loop: CASSYAGAGGGYTF. The DNA of the CDR3 is TGTGCCAGCAGTTACGCAGGGGCTGGGGGTGGCTACACCTTC.

V is TRBV7-9 and J is TRBJ1-1, with a weak D call TRBD1 (5 bases). Germline V gives CDR1 SEHNR, CDR2 FQNEAQ (reference sequence). This CDR3 spans 14 amino acids. V was pared by 10 bases and J by 2 bases, with 17 bases between. The CDR3 bases are TGTGCCACCCATGCAGGGATAAGAAACACTGAAGCTTTCTTT. Amino acids: CATHAGIRNTEAFF.

The chain combines TRBV2 with TRBJ1-1, with 8 bases aligning to TRBD1. V dropped 4 bases and J dropped 0; count of bases not matched to a gene: 1. This CDR3 is 14 amino acids long. Germline values: CDR1 SNHLY, CDR2 FYNNEI. The CDR3 loop is CASSGQGLNTEAFF. The CDR3 region has the DNA TGTGCCAGCAGTGGACAGGGGCTGAACACTGAAGCTTTCTTT.

This chain connects TRBV28 to TRBJ1-4; D gene unclear. V was trimmed by 6 bases and J by 8 bases, leaving 13 bases between them. Germline loops: CDR1 MDHEN, CDR2 SYDVKM. CDR3 length: 13 amino acids. CDR3 nucleotide sequence: TGTGCCAGCAGCCCCGGTCGTTTAGAAAAACTGTTTTTT. This encodes CASSPGRLEKLFF.

The gene calls are TRBV27 and TRBJ2-5; weak D call: TRBD1 (5 bases). Between the trimmed V and J ends, which lost 2 bases and 0 bases, there was a span of 16 bases. The germline gives CDR1 MNHEY, CDR2 SMNVEV (reference sequence). The CDR3 sequence is 17 residues long. CDR3 protein: CASSLIGQGSYQETQYF. For the CDR3, the DNA is TGTGCCAGCAGTTTAATAGGGCAGGGATCTTACCAAGAGACCCAGTACTTC.